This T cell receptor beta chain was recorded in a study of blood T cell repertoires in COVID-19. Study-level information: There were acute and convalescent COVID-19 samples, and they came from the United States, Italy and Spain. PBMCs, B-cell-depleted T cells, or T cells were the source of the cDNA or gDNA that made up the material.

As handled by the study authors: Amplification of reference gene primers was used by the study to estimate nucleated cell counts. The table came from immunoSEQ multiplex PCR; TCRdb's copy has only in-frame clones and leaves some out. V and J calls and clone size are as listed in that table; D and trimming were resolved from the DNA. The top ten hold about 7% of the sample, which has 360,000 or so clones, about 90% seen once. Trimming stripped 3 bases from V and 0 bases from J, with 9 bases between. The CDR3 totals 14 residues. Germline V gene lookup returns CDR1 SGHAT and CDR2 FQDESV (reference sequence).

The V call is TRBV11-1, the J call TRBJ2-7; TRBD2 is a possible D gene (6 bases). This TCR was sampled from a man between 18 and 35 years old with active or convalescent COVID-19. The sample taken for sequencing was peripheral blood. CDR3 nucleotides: TGTGCCAGCAGCTTCGATAGCGGCTCCTACGAGCAGTACTTC. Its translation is CASSFDSGSYEQYF.